This entry lists 30 T cell receptor beta chains sequenced from one sample in a study of T cell responses to AZD1222 COVID-19 vaccine. TCRdb's copy holds only in-frame clones and misses some; the assay was immunoSEQ multiplex PCR. The data contain 150,000 to 200,000 clones, roughly 91% of them singletons. The input for sequencing was peripheral blood, taken 28 days after the second AZD1222 dose. All receptors come from an adult who received the AZD1222 COVID-19 vaccine.

This rearrangement joins TRBV5-1 to TRBJ2-7; D assignment may be TRBD1 or TRBD2 (5 bases each). Per germline, CDR1 SGHRS and CDR2 YFSETQ. The CDR3 sequence is 16 residues long. Trimming cost V 1 base and J 5 bases, with 19 bases left between them. DNA for the CDR3: TGCGCCAGCAGCTTGATGGGGGTCGGGGTTCGGGACGAGCAGTACTTC. This codes for CASSLMGVGVRDEQYF.

J is TRBJ1-2 and V is TRBV25-1; D remains unclear. The CDR3 consists of 13 residues. V was pared by 1 base and J by 8 bases, with 11 bases between. Germline CDR1 and CDR2: MGHDK and SYGVNS. This CDR3 is CASSEFGYPGYTF. The CDR3, as DNA: TGTGCCAGCAGTGAATTCGGCTATCCAGGCTACACCTTC.

The chain combines TRBV30 with TRBJ2-7; D is unresolved. The CDR3 consists of 12 residues. Per the germline V gene, CDR1 is GTSNPN and CDR2 is SVGIG (reference sequence). Trimming took off 2 bases at V and 9 bases at J, with 14 bases between the two ends. The CDR3 loop is CAWSSRGTRQYF. The CDR3 DNA sequence: TGTGCCTGGAGTTCCAGAGGTACGCGGCAGTACTTC.

The chain is built from TRBV6-2 or TRBV6-3 and TRBJ2-7; the D is unclear. V lost 0 bases and J 5 bases, leaving 14 bases between the germline ends. Germline CDR1 is MNHEY and CDR2 is SVGEGT. The length of the CDR3 is 15 residues. CDR3 nucleotide sequence: TGTGCCAGCAGTTACTCGATGACTGATAGGAACGAGCAGTACTTC. Protein product: CASSYSMTDRNEQYF.

This clone appeared a few times. This chain connects TRBV5-1 to TRBJ2-2; 7 bases are shared with TRBD1. Unmatched junction bases numbered 7, after V lost 5 bases and J lost 6 bases. The V gene's germline CDR1 is SGHRS and CDR2 YFSETQ. The CDR3 loop spans 14 amino acids. The CDR3 sequence: CASSLTGFAGELFF. The CDR3 nucleotides read TGCGCCAGCAGTCTGACAGGGTTTGCCGGGGAGCTGTTTTTT.

The rearrangement joins TRBV13 to TRBJ1-6, with TRBD1 matching over 7 bases. Germline assignment: CDR1 PRHDT and CDR2 FYEKMQ (reference sequence). This CDR3 contains 15 residues. J lost 5 bases, V lost 3 bases, and 4 bases had no gene match. The chain's CDR3 is CASSLRDSNNSPLHF. CDR3 DNA: TGTGCCAGCAGCTTGAGGGACAGCAATAATTCACCCCTCCACTTT.

This chain joins TRBV30 and TRBJ2-5, with 9 nucleotides matching TRBD1. CDR1 and CDR2 from the germline V gene are GTSNPN and SVGIG (reference sequence). The CDR3 is 12 amino acids. The trim removed 4 bases at V and 5 bases at J, leaving 2 bases unmatched. The CDR3 protein is CAWNRGQETQYF. The CDR3 nucleotides read TGTGCCTGGAACAGGGGGCAGGAGACCCAGTACTTC.

V gene TRBV7-2 combines with J gene TRBJ2-5; unclear D gene. V was trimmed by 5 bases and J by 7 bases, leaving 17 bases between them. The CDR3 is 14 amino acids. The germline CDR1 and CDR2 sequences are SGHTA and FQGNSA. The CDR3 nucleotides are TGTGCCAGCAGCCCCGACCGATACGGTGGGACCCAGTACTTC. This codes for CASSPDRYGGTQYF.

The rearrangement joins TRBV6-5 to TRBJ1-2, with 9 bases fitting TRBD1. The CDR3 runs 15 residues. The junction had 8 bases not matched to a gene; V was cut back by 2 bases and J by 7 bases. CDR1 MNHEY and CDR2 SVGAGI come from the germline V gene. CDR3 in DNA: TGTGCCAGCAGTTACAGGACAGGGGCAATTGTTGGCTACACCTTC. Translated, it gives CASSYRTGAIVGYTF.

Of note for this clone: The same CDR3 arises from other DNA sequences in this sample as well. The chain couples TRBV6-2 or TRBV6-3 to TRBJ2-7, with a weak D call TRBD1 (6 bases). Germline V gene lookup returns CDR1 MNHEY and CDR2 SVGEGT. The CDR3 has 13 amino acids. The V end lost 5 bases, the J end lost 0 bases, and 8 bases lay between the germline ends. The CDR3 sequence: CASSTGSSYEQYF. CDR3 nucleotides: TGTGCCAGCAGTACAGGGAGCTCCTACGAGCAGTACTTC.

This chain connects TRBV27 to TRBJ1-1; D is unclear. The CDR3 is 13 amino acids. CDR1 MNHEY and CDR2 SMNVEV come from the germline V gene (reference sequence). V lost 8 bases and J lost 4, with 14 bases in between. DNA of the CDR3: TGTGCCAGCGGTATTGGCGGGAGCACTGAAGCTTTCTTT. Its protein product is CASGIGGSTEAFF.

The chain combines TRBV6-5 with TRBJ1-4; TRBD1 might be the D (6 bases). The CDR3 covers 14 residues. Trimming took off 2 bases at V and 10 bases at J, with 14 bases between the two ends. The germline V gene has CDR1 MNHEY and CDR2 SVGAGI. The CDR3 sequence: CASSYGLQGAKLFF. CDR3 coding DNA: TGTGCCAGCAGTTACGGCTTACAGGGAGCAAAACTGTTTTTT.

The rearrangement uses TRBV11-3 and TRBJ2-7, with D perhaps TRBD2 (5 bases). Trimming cost V 1 base and J 3 bases, with 7 bases left between them. Germline CDR1 reads SGHNT; CDR2 reads YENEEA. There are 13 residues in the CDR3. The DNA for the CDR3 is TGTGCCAGCAGCTTAGGGGGAGACTACGAGCAGTACTTC. Its translation is CASSLGGDYEQYF. Variable domain in full (rest from reference TRBV11-3 and TRBJ2-7): EAGVVQSPRYKIIEKKQPVAFWCNPISGHNTLYWYLQNLGQGPELLIRYENEEAVDDSQLPKDRFSAERLKGVDSTLKIQPAELGDSAVYLCASSLGGDYEQYFGPGTRLTVT.

J is TRBJ2-7 and V is TRBV11-3; the D gene is possibly TRBD2 (5 bases). CDR3 length: 13 residues. The germline V gene encodes CDR1 SGHNT and CDR2 YENEEA. With 1 base removed from V and 3 bases from J, the gap between germline ends came to 7 bases. CDR3 bases: TGTGCCAGCAGCTTAGCGGGAAACTACGAGCAGTACTTC. Protein sequence: CASSLAGNYEQYF.

The chain uses TRBV6-6 and TRBJ2-7; D is unresolved. The CDR3 length is 14 residues. The germline V gene encodes CDR1 MNHNY and CDR2 SVGAGI (reference sequence). Trimming left V 7 bases short and J 6 bases short, with 19 bases between. This CDR3 reads CASTVARIQSEQYF. CDR3 DNA: TGTGCCAGCACCGTGGCAAGGATACAGAGCGAGCAGTACTTC.

The rearrangement joins TRBV19 to TRBJ1-2; D remains unclear. Germline V lookup: CDR1 LNHDA, CDR2 SQIVND (reference sequence). The CDR3 has 12 amino acids. Trimming took 5 bases from V and 8 from J, leaving 12 bases between them. This CDR3 reads CASSLAYMGYTF. CDR3 sequence (DNA): TGTGCCAGTAGTTTAGCCTATATGGGCTACACCTTC. The whole variable domain, filled in from reference TRBV19 and TRBJ1-2, reads DGGITQSPKYLFRKEGQNVTLSCEQNLNHDAMYWYRQDPGQGLRLIYYSQIVNDFQKGDIAEGYSVSREKKESFPLTVTSAQKNPTAFYLCASSLAYMGYTFGSGTRLTVV.

The J gene is TRBJ1-1, the V gene TRBV5-1; D remains unclear. CDR1 is SGHRS, CDR2 YFSETQ, per germline. The V gene lost 0 bases and the J gene lost 2 bases, with 20 bases spanning the gap. The CDR3 is 18 residues long. The DNA of the CDR3 is TGCGCCAGCAGCTTGGTCCGCGTCACGACGTCCAAAAACACTGAAGCTTTCTTT. As protein: CASSLVRVTTSKNTEAFF.

The rearrangement uses TRBV14 and TRBJ1-5; D is perhaps TRBD1 (6 bases). The germline CDR1 and CDR2 sequences are SGHDN and FVKESK. V gave up 1 base and J gave up 5 bases, with 12 bases separating them. This CDR3 has 15 residues. CDR3 DNA: TGTGCCAGCAGCCAAGTTGCAGGGGTGGATCAGCCCCAGCATTTT. Translating it yields CASSQVAGVDQPQHF.

V usage is TRBV19 and J usage is TRBJ2-3; TRBD1 or TRBD2 may be the D gene (5 bases each). The V end was cut by 8 bases, the J end by 8 bases, with 20 bases between. Germline CDR1 and CDR2: LNHDA and SQIVND (reference sequence). The CDR3 is 14 residues long. The DNA for the CDR3 is TGTGCCAGTGGCACCCGAGGGGTTGACGGTACGCAGTATTTT. Protein sequence: CASGTRGVDGTQYF.

The genes are TRBV2 and TRBJ2-7; D perhaps matches TRBD1 (6 bases). CDR3 length: 13 amino acids. V was cut by 3 bases and J by 6 bases, with 12 bases left in between. Germline loops: CDR1 SNHLY, CDR2 FYNNEI. CDR3: CASSEGQVPEQYF. In DNA, the CDR3 is TGTGCCAGCAGTGAGGGACAAGTACCCGAGCAGTACTTC.

This rearrangement joins TRBV2 to TRBJ2-7; 9 positions match TRBD1. Germline V gene sequence: CDR1 SNHLY, CDR2 FYNNEI. The CDR3 loop spans 15 amino acids. V lost 7 bases and J lost 3; bases outside the gene matches: 10. In DNA, the CDR3 is TGTGCCAGCACCGATCCGGGACAGGGCAACTACGAGCAGTACTTC. This translates into CASTDPGQGNYEQYF.

The gene calls are TRBV27 and TRBJ2-7, with D uncertain. This CDR3 is 16 amino acids long. Trimming left V 4 bases short and J 0 bases short, with 16 bases between. Per the germline V gene, CDR1 is MNHEY and CDR2 is SMNVEV (reference sequence). The CDR3, as DNA: TGTGCCAGCAGTTCCCTGCAACGGGTGTCCTCCTACGAGCAGTACTTC. Its protein product is CASSSLQRVSSYEQYF.

The gene calls are TRBV9 and TRBJ2-7, with 7 bases lining up with TRBD1. The CDR3 runs 13 residues. The ends lost 0 bases at V and 6 bases at J; junction bases unmatched: 3. Germline lookup yields CDR1 SGDLS and CDR2 YYNGEE. CDR3 nucleotide sequence: TGTGCCAGCAGCGTAGCGACAGGGAGCGAGCAGTACTTC. Its protein product is CASSVATGSEQYF. Looking up the rest from reference TRBV9 and TRBJ2-7 gives the full variable domain: DSGVTQTPKHLITATGQRVTLRCSPRSGDLSVYWYQQSLDQGLQFLIQYYNGEERAKGNILERFSAQQFPDLHSELNLSSLELGDSALYFCASSVATGSEQYFGPGTRLTVT.

V and J are TRBV5-8 and TRBJ1-6; D unclear. CDR1 is SGHTS, CDR2 YDEGEE, per germline. This CDR3 comprises 14 residues. Trimming stripped 4 bases from V and 10 bases from J, with 15 bases between. The CDR3 nucleotides read TGTGCCAGCAGCACCCGGGCCCTGGGGTCACCCCTCCACTTT. Translated: CASSTRALGSPLHF.

The chain couples TRBV19 to TRBJ2-1; D ambiguous. The germline CDR1 and CDR2 sequences are LNHDA and SQIVND (reference sequence). Trimming left V 3 bases short and J 3 bases short, with 12 bases between. This CDR3 has 15 amino acids. The CDR3 loop is CASSILQTLYNEQFF. CDR3 in DNA: TGTGCCAGTAGTATCTTACAGACCCTCTACAATGAGCAGTTCTTC.

The chain couples TRBV27 to TRBJ1-4; tentatively, D is TRBD1 (6 bases). CDR3 length equals 14 residues. Trimming removed 2 bases from V and 6 bases from J, with 10 bases in between. Germline CDR1 reads MNHEY; CDR2 reads SMNVEV (reference sequence). CDR3 DNA: TGTGCCAGCAGTTTACTGGGGGCGCATGAAAAACTGTTTTTT. Residues: CASSLLGAHEKLFF.

The chain recombines TRBV30 with TRBJ1-6, with D hard to call. CDR1 is GTSNPN, CDR2 SVGIG, per germline (reference sequence). The V end lost 4 bases, the J end lost 7 bases, and 14 bases lay between the germline ends. The CDR3 has 14 amino acids. CDR3 protein: CAWNLNLGNSPLHF. For the CDR3, the DNA is TGTGCCTGGAATTTGAACCTAGGGAATTCACCCCTCCACTTT.

V gene TRBV3-1 (or the pseudogene TRBV3-2) combines with J gene TRBJ2-2; TRBD1 or TRBD2 may be the D gene (5 bases each). Germline V gene data show CDR1 as LGHDT and CDR2 as YNNKEL (reference sequence). V gave up 1 base and J gave up 4 bases, with 13 bases separating them. The CDR3 consists of 16 residues. CDR3 amino acids: CASSQAEGGTTGELFF. CDR3 nucleotides: TGTGCCAGCAGCCAAGCTGAAGGTGGGACCACCGGGGAGCTGTTTTTT.

The V and J genes are TRBV4-2 and TRBJ1-6; a weak D match, TRBD1 (5 bases). The CDR3 is 16 amino acids. V was pared by 1 base and J by 3 bases, with 10 bases between. In germline, CDR1 is LGHNA, CDR2 YNFKEQ. CDR3 in amino acids: CASSQAQGIYNSPLHF. DNA for the CDR3: TGTGCCAGCAGCCAAGCTCAGGGTATCTATAATTCACCCCTCCACTTT.

The rearrangement links TRBV2 to TRBJ1-5; D ambiguous. Germline V gene data show CDR1 as SNHLY and CDR2 as FYNNEI. The V gene lost 2 bases and the J gene lost 7 bases, with 15 bases spanning the gap. The CDR3 covers 15 residues. The CDR3 nucleotides are TGTGCCAGCAGTGAACTGGCAGGTTCGGGCCAGCCCCAGCATTTT. It specifies CASSELAGSGQPQHF.